The 25 T cell receptor beta chains given below trace back to one sample, sequenced in a study of healthy donors' naive CD4 and CD8 T cells. Each TCR library used around 500 ng of total RNA and a linear amplification protocol. Via MiXCR, TCRdb re-called the reads, giving one row per CDR3 protein. The data show 150,000 to 200,000 distinct CDR3 sequences, with about four fifths seen just once and about 2.1% held by the top ten. The sequenced sample consisted of naive CD4+ and CD8+ T cells sorted from blood, pooled from several donors. The receptors here all came from a pool of human donors in good health; the sample pools cells from several healthy donors.

The chain is built from TRBV5-4 and TRBJ1-2; unclear D gene. Per the germline V gene, CDR1 is SGHNT and CDR2 is YYREEE (reference sequence). The CDR3 runs to 12 residues. The V end was cut by 1 base, the J end by 5 bases, with 6 bases between. CDR3 region: CASSLTEYGYTF. DNA for the CDR3: TGTGCCAGCAGCTTGACAGAGTATGGCTACACCTTC.

This chain joins TRBV6-2 or TRBV6-3 and TRBJ1-1, with no clear D. The V end was cut by 8 bases, the J end by 0 bases, with 16 bases between. Germline CDR1 is MNHEY and CDR2 is SVGEGT. The length of the CDR3 is 15 residues. CDR3 sequence: CASRFAGGMNTEAFF. The CDR3 region has the DNA TGTGCCAGCCGTTTTGCGGGAGGTATGAACACTGAAGCTTTCTTT.

V and J are TRBV25-1 and TRBJ2-2; no firm D call. The CDR3 sequence is 14 residues long. The V gene lost 7 bases and the J gene lost 2 bases, with 11 bases spanning the gap. Looked up from germline, CDR1 is MGHDK and CDR2 is SYGVNS. The CDR3 DNA sequence: TGTGCCAGCAAGTTATCAGTAAACACCGGGGAGCTGTTTTTT. Protein product: CASKLSVNTGELFF.

The chain employs TRBV29-1 and TRBJ2-1, with 7 bases that match TRBD1. This CDR3 region has 15 residues. The J segment lost 0 bases and the V segment lost 6 bases, leaving 8 bases of the junction unmatched. Germline CDR1 SQVTM, CDR2 ANQGSEA. CDR3 sequence reads: CSVSTGAFSYNEQFF. CDR3 nucleotides: TGCAGCGTAAGTACAGGGGCCTTCTCCTACAATGAGCAGTTCTTC.

This clonotype was found a few times. The V and J genes are TRBV29-1 and TRBJ2-1; TRBD2 agrees at 7 bases. Trimming at V came to 3 bases and at J to 6 bases, leaving 8 bases not matched to a gene. The V gene's germline CDR1 is SQVTM and CDR2 ANQGSEA. This CDR3 is built from 14 residues. CDR3 residues: CSVERQSGINEQFF. The CDR3 nucleotides are TGCAGCGTTGAGAGGCAGAGCGGGATCAATGAGCAGTTCTTC.

This sequence joins TRBV20-1 and TRBJ1-2; no clear D gene. Trimming took 0 bases from V and 4 from J, leaving 12 bases between them. Germline values: CDR1 DFQATT, CDR2 SNEGSKA (reference sequence). The CDR3 is 14 residues long. This CDR3 is CSARDRVSGYGYTF. The CDR3 bases are TGCAGTGCTAGAGATAGGGTTTCTGGCTATGGCTACACCTTC.

A word on this clonotype: At one end, the junction sequence differs from germline, possibly due to a read error. The rearrangement uses TRBV30 and TRBJ2-7; 10 bases line up with TRBD1. This CDR3 has 14 amino acids. Germline V lookup: CDR1 GTSNPN, CDR2 SVGIG (reference sequence). Here the CDR3 reads CAWGVGTGAYEQYF. The CDR3 nucleotides read TGTGCCTGGGGTGTCGGGACAGGGGCCTACGAGCAGTACTTC.

The genes are TRBV5-4 and TRBJ2-3; 7 nucleotides align to TRBD1. V shed 2 bases, J shed 2 bases, and the junction held 14 bases outside the gene matches. Looked up from germline, CDR1 is SGHNT and CDR2 is YYREEE (reference sequence). The CDR3 totals 18 residues. CDR3 in amino acids: CASSFSLRGHVNTDTQYF. The CDR3 coding sequence is TGTGCCAGCAGCTTCTCCCTAAGGGGGCACGTTAACACAGATACGCAGTATTTT. The full variable domain, completed using reference TRBV5-4 and TRBJ2-3, is ETGVTQSPTHLIKTRGQQVTLRCSSQSGHNTVSWYQQALGQGPQFIFQYYREEENGRGNFPPRFSGLQFPNYSSELNVNALELDDSALYLCASSFSLRGHVNTDTQYFGPGTRLTVL.

The gene calls are TRBV7-8 and TRBJ1-6, with TRBD1 as a possible D gene (6 bases). Trimming cost V 5 bases and J 2 bases, with 10 bases left between them. The CDR3 contains 15 residues. Germline values: CDR1 SGHVS, CDR2 FQNEAQ. The CDR3 sequence: CASSLTGPYNSPLHF. CDR3 coding DNA: TGTGCCAGCAGCCTTACAGGGCCCTATAATTCACCCCTCCACTTT.

This clonotype was detected a few times. The chain has TRBV27 and TRBJ2-1; D is possibly TRBD1 (5 bases). With 1 base removed from V and 0 bases from J, the gap between germline ends came to 7 bases. The CDR3 spans 15 residues. CDR1 and CDR2 from the germline V gene are MNHEY and SMNVEV (reference sequence). The CDR3 spells CASSLYRSSYNEQFF. The CDR3 bases are TGTGCCAGCAGTTTATACAGGAGCTCCTACAATGAGCAGTTCTTC.

This sequence joins TRBV20-1 and TRBJ2-7; D gene uncertain. Germline V gene lookup returns CDR1 DFQATT and CDR2 SNEGSKA (reference sequence). The CDR3 has 14 amino acids. V was pared by 2 bases and J by 0 bases, with 11 bases between. CDR3 sequence: CSARRIMTSYEQYF. The CDR3 DNA sequence: TGCAGTGCTAGACGAATCATGACCTCCTACGAGCAGTACTTC.

The chain has TRBV11-2 and TRBJ2-3; D is uncertain. Trimming cost V 5 bases and J 3 bases, with 15 bases left between them. The V gene's germline CDR1 is SGHAT and CDR2 FQNNGV. CDR3 length: 15 residues. CDR3 DNA sequence: TGTGCCAGCAGCGAAGACCATATAAATACAGATACGCAGTATTTT. Its protein is CASSEDHINTDTQYF.

The chain employs TRBV5-5 and TRBJ2-3; TRBD2 matches 10 bases. The V gene end was trimmed by 2 bases and the J gene end by 4 bases; junction bases not matched to a gene: 1. Germline-derived CDR1 and CDR2 are SGHKS and YYEKEE (reference sequence). This CDR3 has 14 residues. Written as DNA, the CDR3 is TGTGCCAGCAGCTTCACTAGCGGGGCAGATACGCAGTATTTT. This sequence encodes CASSFTSGADTQYF. The variable domain in full, completed from reference TRBV5-5 and TRBJ2-3, reads DAGVTQSPTHLIKTRGQQVTLRCSPISGHKSVSWYQQVLGQGPQFIFQYYEKEERGRGNFPDRFSARQFPNYSSELNVNALLLGDSALYLCASSFTSGADTQYFGPGTRLTVL.

The rearrangement links TRBV5-1 to TRBJ2-6; TRBD1 matches at 8 bases. This CDR3 comprises 17 residues. V lost 3 bases, J lost 0 bases, and 5 bases stayed unmatched. Germline V gene sequence: CDR1 SGHRS, CDR2 YFSETQ. CDR3 DNA sequence: TGCGCCAGCAGCTCGGGGACAGGAGTCTCTGGGGCCAACGTCCTGACTTTC. Translated: CASSSGTGVSGANVLTF.

The V gene is TRBV19, the J gene TRBJ1-1; D call uncertain. Germline V gene data show CDR1 as LNHDA and CDR2 as SQIVND (reference sequence). CDR3 length: 13 residues. V lost 1 base to trimming and J lost 6 bases, with 9 bases between them. The CDR3 coding sequence is TGTGCCAGTAGTATAGGGACGGCCTCTGAAGCTTTCTTT. Its protein is CASSIGTASEAFF.

The chain combines TRBV5-1 with TRBJ1-1; D is possibly TRBD1 (5 bases). The CDR3 runs to 13 residues. The V end was cut by 3 bases, the J end by 3 bases, with 9 bases between. Per germline, CDR1 SGHRS and CDR2 YFSETQ. The CDR3 coding sequence is TGCGCCAGCAGCTACAGGAAGGACACTGAAGCTTTCTTT. Translating it yields CASSYRKDTEAFF.

The chain recombines TRBV7-9 with TRBJ2-2; the D is unclear. Germline V gene lookup returns CDR1 SEHNR and CDR2 FQNEAQ (reference sequence). This CDR3 contains 11 residues. Trimming removed 8 bases at V and 6 bases at J, with 7 bases between. The CDR3 DNA reads TGTGCCAGCCGTACGTCCGGGGAGCTGTTTTTT. This sequence encodes CASRTSGELFF. Full variable domain (remainder filled in from reference TRBV7-9 and TRBJ2-2): DTGVSQNPRHKITKRGQNVTFRCDPISEHNRLYWYRQTLGQGPEFLTYFQNEAQLEKSRLLSDRFSAERPKGSFSTLEIQRTEQGDSAMYLCASRTSGELFFGEGSRLTVL.

The rearrangement links TRBV6-2 or TRBV6-3 to TRBJ2-5; 8 nucleotides match TRBD1. CDR1 is MNHEY, CDR2 SVGEGT, per germline. This CDR3 has 15 amino acids. The V gene end was trimmed by 6 bases and the J gene end by 4 bases; junction bases not matched to a gene: 10. The CDR3 sequence: CASSPRTGIGETQYF. The CDR3 nucleotides read TGTGCCAGCAGCCCCAGGACAGGGATAGGAGAGACCCAGTACTTC.

This clonotype has just a few counts. V is TRBV27 and J is TRBJ2-5; 7 bases match TRBD1. V lost 8 bases to trimming and J lost 1 base; unmatched junction nucleotides: 10. Germline V CDR1 and CDR2: MNHEY, SMNVEV (reference sequence). The CDR3 length is 15 residues. The DNA of the CDR3 is TGTGCCAGCTCGCCTCGGGACAGACTCCAAGAGACCCAGTACTTC. The encoded protein is CASSPRDRLQETQYF.

A few counts support this clonotype. V usage is TRBV15 and J usage is TRBJ2-1, with D tentatively TRBD2 (5 bases). The V end lost 0 bases, the J end lost 3 bases, and 9 bases lay between the germline ends. This CDR3 spans 15 amino acids. From germline, CDR1 is LNHNV and CDR2 YYDKDF (reference sequence). This CDR3 is CATSRDQGSYNEQFF. CDR3 DNA sequence: TGTGCCACCAGCAGAGATCAAGGGAGCTACAATGAGCAGTTCTTC.

This rearrangement joins TRBV29-1 to TRBJ2-5; 7 bases line up with TRBD1. The V gene's germline CDR1 is SQVTM and CDR2 ANQGSEA. The ends lost 4 bases at V and 5 bases at J; junction bases unmatched: 10. CDR3 length: 14 residues. CDR3 sequence: CSVAARGRDETQYF. The CDR3 bases are TGCAGCGTTGCGGCGAGGGGGCGAGATGAGACCCAGTACTTC.

This chain connects TRBV5-8 to TRBJ2-1; no reliable D call. V lost 3 bases and J lost 0, with 13 bases in between. Germline V gene lookup returns CDR1 SGHTS and CDR2 YDEGEE. This CDR3 region has 16 residues. The CDR3 region has the DNA TGTGCCAGCAGCTACCCCGGCAGCGACTCCTACAATGAGCAGTTCTTC. The encoded protein is CASSYPGSDSYNEQFF.

The chain links TRBV29-1 to TRBJ1-1; 7 bases align to TRBD1. With V trimmed by 6 bases and J by 1 base, 14 bases remained unmatched. CDR1 and CDR2 from the germline V gene are SQVTM and ANQGSEA. The CDR3 loop spans 16 amino acids. The CDR3 DNA reads as TGCAGCGTCGTGCTTCCTGAACAGGGGACGAACACTGAAGCTTTCTTT. Its protein is CSVVLPEQGTNTEAFF.

J is TRBJ2-5 and V is TRBV29-1, with 16 bases lining up with TRBD2. CDR1 and CDR2 from the germline V gene are SQVTM and ANQGSEA. This CDR3 contains 18 residues. V shed 6 bases and J 4 bases; nucleotides not matched to a gene: 14. The CDR3 here is CSVLPYTGTSGRGETQYF. The DNA for the CDR3 is TGCAGCGTCCTTCCTTACACCGGGACTAGCGGGAGGGGAGAGACCCAGTACTTC.

This clonotype was seen only a few times. The chain links TRBV29-1 to TRBJ2-1; D is possibly TRBD2 (6 bases). Germline V gene lookup returns CDR1 SQVTM and CDR2 ANQGSEA. With 6 bases removed from V and 1 base from J, the gap between germline ends came to 16 bases. The CDR3 runs 15 residues. Written as DNA, the CDR3 is TGCAGCGTAGACGGGACTTTCCGATCCTACAATGAGCAGTTCTTC. This encodes CSVDGTFRSYNEQFF.